Shown below are 15 T cell receptor beta chains from a single sample sequenced in a study of shared clonotypes between healthy human individuals. The assay was immunoSEQ multiplex PCR, and TCRdb's table has in-frame clones only and misses some. In the table there are about 1 million clones, around 78% of which are singletons. Material: memory CD4+ T cells from PBMCs. Subset denoted: CD45RA-negative fraction. The receptors were sampled from a man aged 18 to 30 in good health. Some clones in this sample may be carry-over from other donors' samples.

The gene calls are TRBV5-1 and TRBJ1-2, with 9 bases lining up with TRBD1. CDR1 is SGHRS and CDR2 is YFSETQ in the germline V gene. This CDR3 has 17 amino acids. V lost 2 bases, J lost 7 bases, and 15 bases stayed unmatched. The CDR3 DNA sequence: TGCGCCAGCAGCTTACCGGGACAGGGAATCTCTCTTGGTGGCTACACCTTC. Amino acid sequence: CASSLPGQGISLGGYTF.

This clone was found a few times. The chain links TRBV27 to TRBJ1-2, with D unclear. The CDR3 is 11 amino acids. The germline V gene encodes CDR1 MNHEY and CDR2 SMNVEV (reference sequence). V gave up 5 bases and J gave up 7 bases, with 8 bases separating them. The CDR3 DNA is TGTGCCAGCAGTGAGGGTGGTGGCTACACCTTC. This gives the protein CASSEGGGYTF.

The rearrangement joins TRBV7-9 to TRBJ2-2; D is unclear. This CDR3 contains 13 residues. The germline gives CDR1 SEHNR, CDR2 FQNEAQ (reference sequence). Between the trimmed V and J ends, which lost 5 bases and 0 bases, there was a span of 4 bases. The CDR3 here is CASSRSNTGELFF. The CDR3 region has the DNA TGTGCCAGCAGCCGATCGAACACCGGGGAGCTGTTTTTT.

This chain joins TRBV5-1 and TRBJ2-1, with 13 bases lining up with TRBD2. CDR1 and CDR2 from the germline V gene are SGHRS and YFSETQ. The V segment lost 4 bases and the J segment 7 bases; nucleotides outside the gene matches: 14. CDR3 length: 18 residues. The CDR3 reads CASSRELAGGTGGNEQFF. CDR3 nucleotide sequence: TGCGCCAGCAGCCGGGAACTAGCGGGAGGGACCGGAGGGAATGAGCAGTTCTTC.

J is TRBJ2-1 and V is TRBV6-5, with a weak D call TRBD1 (5 bases). The CDR3 is made up of 15 amino acids. Trimming took off 2 bases at V and 2 bases at J, with 10 bases between the two ends. CDR1 is MNHEY and CDR2 is SVGAGI in the germline V gene. The CDR3 loop reads CASSYRTGAYNEQFF. The CDR3 DNA follows: TGTGCCAGCAGTTACCGTACAGGTGCCTACAATGAGCAGTTCTTC.

This chain links TRBV5-1 with TRBJ2-7, with a weak D call TRBD1 (6 bases). Germline lookup yields CDR1 SGHRS and CDR2 YFSETQ. V lost 0 bases to trimming and J lost 3 bases, with 13 bases between them. The CDR3 has 15 residues. CDR3 residues: CASSLAPGHLYEQYF. The CDR3 bases are TGCGCCAGCAGCTTGGCTCCGGGACACCTCTACGAGCAGTACTTC.

The rearrangement uses TRBV30 and TRBJ1-1, with 8 bases aligning to TRBD1. Losses at the gene ends were 4 bases for V and 5 bases for J; bases not matched to a gene: 12. Germline V CDR1 and CDR2: GTSNPN, SVGIG (reference sequence). This CDR3 is 15 amino acids long. The CDR3 coding sequence is TGTGCCTGGACCCGCCAGGGGGCGATGGGGACTGAAGCTTTCTTT. Its protein product is CAWTRQGAMGTEAFF.

The V gene is TRBV27, the J gene TRBJ2-5; D is perhaps TRBD2 (6 bases). The V end was cut by 6 bases, the J end by 5 bases, with 16 bases between. The CDR3 is 14 amino acids. Germline-derived CDR1 and CDR2 are MNHEY and SMNVEV (reference sequence). The CDR3 bases are TGTGCCAGCAGCCCGGGACTCCGAGGGGAGACCCAGTACTTC. This gives the protein CASSPGLRGETQYF.

Points on this clone: Other DNA sequences in the same sample also yield this CDR3. CDR3 in DNA: TGCGCCAGCAGCTTGTCTTTAGATACGCAGTATTTT. It codes for CASSLSLDTQYF. The chain couples TRBV5-1 to TRBJ2-3; D gene unclear. This CDR3 has 12 amino acids. Germline-derived CDR1 and CDR2 are SGHRS and YFSETQ. V was clipped by 1 base and J by 5 bases, with 5 bases between them.

For this clone: This likely traces to a read error, being one base from a far larger clone. Other DNA variants within this sample encode the same CDR3. The chain carries TRBV27 and TRBJ1-2, with 7 positions matching TRBD1. Germline assignment: CDR1 MNHEY and CDR2 SMNVEV (reference sequence). The CDR3 has 14 amino acids. The DNA of the CDR3 is TGTGCCAGCAGGAGAACCGGGACAGTGGGTGGCTACACCTTT. Residues: CASRRTGTVGGYTF.

The rearrangement links TRBV7-8 to TRBJ2-7; D gene uncertain. CDR1 and CDR2 (germline): SGHVS, FQNEAQ. This CDR3 comprises 12 residues. The germline V and J ends were trimmed by 1 base and 5 bases, with 6 bases remaining between them. This CDR3 is CASSLVWDEQYF. The CDR3 nucleotides read TGTGCCAGCAGCTTAGTCTGGGACGAGCAGTACTTC. Complete variable domain (other parts from reference TRBV7-8 and TRBJ2-7): GAGVSQSPRYKVAKRGQDVALRCDPISGHVSLFWYQQALGQGPEFLTYFQNEAQLDKSGLPSDRFFAERPEGSVSTLKIQRTQQEDSAVYLCASSLVWDEQYFGPGTRLTVT.

Comment on this clone: Other nucleotide sequences in the sample specify the same CDR3. The rearrangement joins TRBV10-3 to TRBJ2-7, with D maybe TRBD2 (6 bases). The V gene lost 2 bases and the J gene lost 1 base, with 9 bases spanning the gap. The CDR3 is 14 amino acids. The germline CDR1 and CDR2 sequences are ENHRY and SYGVKD. The DNA for the CDR3 is TGTGCCATCAGTGAGGGGGGGTGGTCCTACGAGCAGTACTTC. It translates to CAISEGGWSYEQYF.

This chain joins TRBV7-3 and TRBJ2-1; D perhaps matches TRBD1 (6 bases). CDR1 SGHTA and CDR2 FQGTGA come from the germline V gene. The CDR3 is 15 amino acids. Deletions cut 0 bases from V and 10 bases from J, with 16 bases between. The DNA for the CDR3 is TGTGCCAGCAGCTTAACGTCCGACAGGTTCGGAGAGCAGTTCTTC. Translation: CASSLTSDRFGEQFF.

V gene TRBV6-5 combines with J gene TRBJ1-4; weak D call: TRBD1 (6 bases). V was clipped by 5 bases and J by 8 bases, with 12 bases between them. The germline CDR1 and CDR2 sequences are MNHEY and SVGAGI. The CDR3 covers 13 residues. The CDR3 DNA is TGTGCCAGCAGTCCCCAGGGGTGGGAAAAACTGTTTTTT. Translating gives CASSPQGWEKLFF.

This chain connects TRBV7-8 to TRBJ2-7; D unresolved. Germline values: CDR1 SGHVS, CDR2 FQNEAQ. The V end was cut by 4 bases, the J end by 2 bases, with 15 bases between. The CDR3 loop spans 15 amino acids. This CDR3 is CASSSKRLTTYEQYF. The CDR3 bases are TGTGCCAGCAGCTCCAAACGGCTGACAACCTACGAGCAGTACTTC.